The present entry profiles one T cell receptor (beta chain) with its context. The record originates from a study of blood T cell repertoires in COVID-19. The wider study: COVID-19 samples collected from the United States, Italy and Spain covered acute and convalescent phases.

Study processing details: The assay estimated nucleated cells by amplifying reference gene primers. This table comes from immunoSEQ multiplex PCR, and its TCRdb copy is limited to in-frame clones, with some not included. V and J calls and clone size are as listed in that table; D and trimming were resolved from the DNA. The sample consists of about 87,000 clones, around 84% of them appearing once. Germline values: CDR1 LNHDA, CDR2 SQIVND (reference sequence). The CDR3 consists of 15 residues. Trimming cost V 5 bases and J 5 bases; bases outside gene matches: 7. The V gene is TRBV19, the J gene TRBJ1-2, with 11 bases aligning to TRBD1. The TCR comes from a man aged 40-49 years with acute or convalescent COVID-19. Sequences were obtained from peripheral blood. CDR3 sequence (DNA): TGTGCCAGTAGTTCGGACAGGGGGCCTACTTATGGCTACACCTTC. It codes for CASSSDRGPTYGYTF. Filled out from reference TRBV19 and TRBJ1-2, the complete variable domain reads DGGITQSPKYLFRKEGQNVTLSCEQNLNHDAMYWYRQDPGQGLRLIYYSQIVNDFQKGDIAEGYSVSREKKESFPLTVTSAQKNPTAFYLCASSSDRGPTYGYTFGSGTRLTVV.